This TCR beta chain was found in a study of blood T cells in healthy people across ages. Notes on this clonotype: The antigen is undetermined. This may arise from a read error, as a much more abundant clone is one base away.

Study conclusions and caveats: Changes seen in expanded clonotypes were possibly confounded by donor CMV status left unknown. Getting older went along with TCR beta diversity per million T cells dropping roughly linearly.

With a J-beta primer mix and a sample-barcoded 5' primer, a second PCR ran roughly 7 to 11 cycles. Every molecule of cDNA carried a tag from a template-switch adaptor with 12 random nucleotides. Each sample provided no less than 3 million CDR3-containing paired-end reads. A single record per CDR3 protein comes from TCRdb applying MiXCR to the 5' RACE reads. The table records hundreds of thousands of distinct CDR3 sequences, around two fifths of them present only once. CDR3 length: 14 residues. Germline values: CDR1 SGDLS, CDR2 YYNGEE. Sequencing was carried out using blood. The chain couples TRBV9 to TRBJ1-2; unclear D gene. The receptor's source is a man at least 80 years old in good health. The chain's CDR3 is CTSSVSGSNYGYTF. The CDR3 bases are TGTACCAGCAGCGTAAGTGGGTCGAACTATGGCTACACCTTC.